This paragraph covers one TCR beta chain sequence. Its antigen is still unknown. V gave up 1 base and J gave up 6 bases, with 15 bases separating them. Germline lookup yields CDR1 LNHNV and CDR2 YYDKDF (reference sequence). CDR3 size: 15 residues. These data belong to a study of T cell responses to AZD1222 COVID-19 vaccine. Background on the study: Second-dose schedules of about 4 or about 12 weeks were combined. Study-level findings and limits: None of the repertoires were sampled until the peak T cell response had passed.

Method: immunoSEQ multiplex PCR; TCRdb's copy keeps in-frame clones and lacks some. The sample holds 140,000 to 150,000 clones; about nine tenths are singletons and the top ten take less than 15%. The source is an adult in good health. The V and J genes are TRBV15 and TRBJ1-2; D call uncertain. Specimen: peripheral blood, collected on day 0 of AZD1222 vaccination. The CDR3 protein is CATSRGIRAGDGYTF. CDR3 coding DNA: TGTGCCACCAGCAGAGGAATCAGAGCGGGAGATGGCTACACCTTC.